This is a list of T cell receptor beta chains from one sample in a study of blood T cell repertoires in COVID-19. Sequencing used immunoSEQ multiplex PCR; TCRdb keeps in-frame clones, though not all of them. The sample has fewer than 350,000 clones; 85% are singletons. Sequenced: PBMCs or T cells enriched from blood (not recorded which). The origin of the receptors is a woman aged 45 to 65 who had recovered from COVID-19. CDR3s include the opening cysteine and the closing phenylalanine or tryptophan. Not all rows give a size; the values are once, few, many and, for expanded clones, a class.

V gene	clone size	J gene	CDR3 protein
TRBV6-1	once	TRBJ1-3	CASSEVTVSGNTIYF
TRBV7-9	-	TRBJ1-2	CASSFLQVDGYTF
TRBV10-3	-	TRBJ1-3	CAISGGSGNTIYF
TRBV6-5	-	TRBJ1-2	CASSTPGGNNYGYTF
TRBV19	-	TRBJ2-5	CASSIDGAGGETQYF
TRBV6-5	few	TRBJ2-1	CASSAASGGYNEQFF
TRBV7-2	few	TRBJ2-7	CASSFRGGYEQYF
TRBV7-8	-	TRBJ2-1	CASSPWDFVLNEQFF
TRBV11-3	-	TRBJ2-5	CASSLGLAGDQETQYF
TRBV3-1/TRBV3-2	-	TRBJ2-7	CASSREGQGGYEQYF
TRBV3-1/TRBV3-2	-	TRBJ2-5	CASSHNSGAETQYF
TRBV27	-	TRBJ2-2	CASRSGTPRLTGELFF